These T cell receptor beta chains were read from a single sample in a study of Ad26.COV2.S vaccination and SARS-CoV-2 variants. The data were produced by immunoSEQ multiplex PCR, yet TCRdb's version contains in-frame clones alone and is incomplete. The sample carries 360,000 or so clones, around nine tenths recorded once. The input for sequencing was peripheral blood, taken in a trial of Ad26.COV2.S vaccine versus placebo. The receptors derive from a person aged 18-65 years who received the Ad26.COV2.S COVID-19 vaccine or a placebo. Each CDR3 is given with its conserved first and last residue. A D gene is named only where the DNA matches it firmly. The size field is filled for only some rows; it gives once, few, many or a size class.

D	J	V	size	DNA	CDR3
-	TRBJ2-4	TRBV11-3	-	TGTGCCAGCAGCCCAAACAGTAAAAACATTCAGTACTTC	CASSPNSKNIQYF
TRBD2	TRBJ2-2	TRBV5-3	-	TGTGCCAGAAGCTCCCCTAGCGGGGCGAACACCGGGGAGCTGTTTTTT	CARSSPSGANTGELFF
TRBD2	TRBJ2-1	TRBV11-2	-	TGTGCCAGCAGCCCCGTTGTGAGCGGGAGAAGTGATGAGCAGTTCTTC	CASSPVVSGRSDEQFF
TRBD2	TRBJ2-7	TRBV28	-	TGTGCCAGCAGTTCCCTAGCGGGAGGACCCTACGAGCAGTACTTC	CASSSLAGGPYEQYF
-	TRBJ2-2	TRBV4-2	-	TGTGCCAGCAGCCATCCGGAGAACACCGGGGAGCTGTTTTTT	CASSHPENTGELFF
TRBD2	TRBJ2-1	TRBV30	-	TGTGCCTGGGGCGCCGGGACTAGCGGGAGCTCCTACAATGAGCAGTTCTTC	CAWGAGTSGSSYNEQFF
-	TRBJ2-2	TRBV19	-	TGTGCCAGTAGTATTAGAGCGAGCTATACCACCGGGGAGCTGTTTTTT	CASSIRASYTTGELFF
-	TRBJ2-2	TRBV9	few	TGTGCCAGCAGCGTAAACGGAAACACCGGGGAGCTGTTTTTT	CASSVNGNTGELFF
TRBD1	TRBJ2-1	TRBV11-2	-	TGTGCCAGCAGCTTAGTTTACAGGGGGAGCGTGCATTCCGATGAGCAGTTCTTC	CASSLVYRGSVHSDEQFF
TRBD2	TRBJ2-7	TRBV3-1/TRBV3-2	once	TGTGCCAGCAGCTATAGCGGGCCCCCCTACGAGCAGTACTTC	CASSYSGPPYEQYF
TRBD2	TRBJ2-7	TRBV19	-	TGTGCCAGTAGTATATTTAGCGGGCCCTCCTACGAGCAGTACTTC	CASSIFSGPSYEQYF
TRBD1	TRBJ1-2	TRBV3-1/TRBV3-2	-	TGTGCCAGCAGCCAGAATTACAGGGGGCACTTGGGCTACACCTTC	CASSQNYRGHLGYTF
TRBD1	TRBJ2-5	TRBV4-1	-	TGCGCCAGCAGCCAGAGGACAGGGGGGGGTGAGACCCAGTACTTC	CASSQRTGGGETQYF
TRBD1	TRBJ1-1	TRBV19	once	TGTGCCAGTAGGCGGACAGGGGGGTCAGGGAACACTGAAGCTTTCTTT	CASRRTGGSGNTEAFF
TRBD1	TRBJ1-5	TRBV19	-	TGTGCCAGTATGGAGACAGGGGGTTTTAATCAGCCCCAGCATTTT	CASMETGGFNQPQHF
-	TRBJ1-2	TRBV28	-	TGTGCCAGCAGTTTATCACCGACTAACTATGGCTACACCTTC	CASSLSPTNYGYTF
-	TRBJ1-5	TRBV2	-	TGTGCCAGCAGTGAAGAAGTTTTTTGGGACAGCAATCAGCCCCAGCATTTT	CASSEEVFWDSNQPQHF
-	TRBJ2-4	TRBV3-1/TRBV3-2	-	TGTGCCAGCAGCCCTTTCGACAGTGGCAAAAACATTCAGTACTTC	CASSPFDSGKNIQYF
-	TRBJ2-7	TRBV6-2/TRBV6-3	-	TGTGCCAGCAGTTACACCATCTACGAGCAGTACTTC	CASSYTIYEQYF
-	TRBJ2-7	TRBV4-1	-	TGCGCCAGCAGGTCCACTAGGGTTGGGAACGAGCAGTACTTC	CASRSTRVGNEQYF
-	TRBJ1-5	TRBV7-8	-	TGTGCCAGCAGCCTTCGGGGTCAGCCCCAGCATTTT	CASSLRGQPQHF
TRBD1	TRBJ1-1	TRBV30	-	TGTGCCTGGAGTACCGGGACAGTGAACACTGAAGCTTTCTTT	CAWSTGTVNTEAFF
TRBD2	TRBJ2-7	TRBV5-1	once	TGCGCCAGCAGCTTGGTATTTAGCGGGAGTAATCACGAGCAGTACTTC	CASSLVFSGSNHEQYF
TRBD2	TRBJ2-4	TRBV28	-	TGTGCCAGCAGTTCGCGACCCTTACTAGCGGGAGTGAGGGACATTCAGTACTTC	CASSSRPLLAGVRDIQYF
TRBD2	TRBJ2-6	TRBV10-3	-	TGTGCCATCAGTGACCCGGGACTAGCGGGAGGACCACTATCTGGGGCCAACGTCCTGACTTTC	CAISDPGLAGGPLSGANVLTF
-	TRBJ2-3	TRBV11-2	-	TGTGCCAGCAGCTTAGATCCAACAGATACGCAGTATTTT	CASSLDPTDTQYF
TRBD2	TRBJ2-7	TRBV5-1	-	TGCGCCAGCAGCAAACCGGGACTAGCGGGAGTCGGGCAGTACTTC	CASSKPGLAGVGQYF
TRBD2	TRBJ2-1	TRBV7-9	few	TGTGCCAGCAGCGTACGGACTAGCGGGAGTATGAATGAGCAGTTCTTC	CASSVRTSGSMNEQFF
TRBD1	TRBJ2-3	TRBV27	once	TGTGCCAGCAAACCGACAGGGCCCGGAACGCAGTATTTT	CASKPTGPGTQYF
-	TRBJ2-5	TRBV5-1	-	TGCGCCAGCAGCCGGGGGCCCGAATCCCAAGAGACCCAGTACTTC	CASSRGPESQETQYF
TRBD1	TRBJ2-2	TRBV4-2	few	TGTGCCAGCAGCTACGGGACAGGGGTGGTCGGGGAGCTGTTTTTT	CASSYGTGVVGELFF
TRBD2	TRBJ2-7	TRBV5-1	once	TGCGCCAGCAGCCGCCGCGGACTAGCGGACTCCTACGAGCAGTACTTC	CASSRRGLADSYEQYF
-	TRBJ2-3	TRBV7-9	-	TGTGCCAGCAGCCGTTCGGGTGCAGATACGCAGTATTTT	CASSRSGADTQYF
-	TRBJ2-7	TRBV4-1	-	TGCGCCAGCAGCCAGGGTAGACTAGAGGGATACGAGCAGTACTTC	CASSQGRLEGYEQYF
-	TRBJ2-3	TRBV4-3	-	TGCGCCAGCAGCCAAGATAGGCCCAGGGATACGCAGTATTTT	CASSQDRPRDTQYF
-	TRBJ2-7	TRBV11-1	-	TGTGCCAGCAGCCCCCCAGGTAGCGCCTACGAGCAGTACTTC	CASSPPGSAYEQYF
-	TRBJ2-7	TRBV12-3/TRBV12-4	-	TGTGCCAGCAGGGGGCCTAGCTACGAGCAGTACTTC	CASRGPSYEQYF
-	TRBJ2-1	TRBV5-4	few	TGTGCCAGCAGCCTAGGAAAGCGGGACAATGAGCAGTTCTTC	CASSLGKRDNEQFF
TRBD1	TRBJ1-3	TRBV6-6	once	TGTGCCAGCAGTCGACAGGGGGACACCATATATTTT	CASSRQGDTIYF
TRBD2	TRBJ2-3	TRBV7-9	-	TGTGCCAGCAGCATCAGACTAGCGGGATTGACAGATACGCAGTATTTT	CASSIRLAGLTDTQYF
-	TRBJ2-1	TRBV3-1/TRBV3-2	-	TGTGCCAGCAGCCAAGGTGCCTCAGGGTATGAGCAGTTCTTC	CASSQGASGYEQFF
TRBD2	TRBJ2-7	TRBV4-1	once	TGCGCCAGCAGCCAGACTAGCGGGAGTACTTACGAGCAGTACTTC	CASSQTSGSTYEQYF
-	TRBJ2-1	TRBV29-1	-	TGCAGCGTCGAGAACAATGAGCAGTTCTTC	CSVENNEQFF
-	TRBJ2-2	TRBV21-1	-	TGTGCCAGCAGCGCCCCTCCCGGGGACGCAACCGGGGAGCTGTTTTTT	CASSAPPGDATGELFF
TRBD1	TRBJ2-1	TRBV7-8	-	TGTGCCAGCAGCTTAGCGACGAGCCCGGGACAGGGGATTTACAATGAGCAGTTCTTC	CASSLATSPGQGIYNEQFF